A selection of T cell receptor beta chains follows, all from one sample in a study of vaccination and CD4 T cells after COVID-19. No cognate antigen is known for these TCRs. Via MiXCR, TCRdb re-called the PCR reads, giving one row per CDR3 protein. This table has more than 20,000 distinct CDR3 sequences, approximately 30% appearing once. Sequenced here: CD4+ T cells from blood, cultured in vitro, sampled about 7 months after SARS-CoV-2 vaccination. All receptors derive from a human donor who had recovered from COVID-19. CDR3s leave out the opening cysteine and the closing phenylalanine or tryptophan. Fields, in order: V gene, J gene, CDR3 protein.

v_gene: TRBV18; j_gene: TRBJ2-1; CDR3aa: ASSGGLAGGDEQF
v_gene: TRBV6-1; j_gene: TRBJ2-5; CDR3aa: ASSPLDAGVETQY
v_gene: TRBV5-4; j_gene: TRBJ2-5; CDR3aa: ASSRTRVETQY
v_gene: TRBV7-9; j_gene: TRBJ1-1; CDR3aa: ASSLVRGSEAF
v_gene: TRBV4-1; j_gene: TRBJ1-1; CDR3aa: ASAITGYREESTEAF
v_gene: TRBV7-9; j_gene: TRBJ2-1; CDR3aa: ASSFNSGQF
v_gene: TRBV2; j_gene: TRBJ1-2; CDR3aa: ASRRDISYGYT
v_gene: TRBV6-1; j_gene: TRBJ2-1; CDR3aa: ASRGLAGNEQF
v_gene: TRBV19; j_gene: TRBJ2-3; CDR3aa: ASSPSGAGTQY
v_gene: TRBV2; j_gene: TRBJ1-1; CDR3aa: ASILVRGSAF
v_gene: TRBV2; j_gene: TRBJ1-1; CDR3aa: ASSPQTEAF
v_gene: TRBV7-9; j_gene: TRBJ2-1; CDR3aa: ASSSLFGRYNEQF
v_gene: TRBV2; j_gene: TRBJ1-2; CDR3aa: ASSEGTGWSYGYT
v_gene: TRBV20-1; j_gene: TRBJ2-1; CDR3aa: SAGAIGAGLIGGQF
v_gene: TRBV20-1; j_gene: TRBJ2-5; CDR3aa: SAPIGGGGETQY
v_gene: TRBV20-1; j_gene: TRBJ2-7; CDR3aa: SARDSRGPGYEQY
v_gene: TRBV11-2; j_gene: TRBJ2-4; CDR3aa: ASSRRTSGGVAKNIQY
v_gene: TRBV11-3; j_gene: TRBJ2-7; CDR3aa: ASSRVLGSYEQY
v_gene: TRBV6-1; j_gene: TRBJ1-2; CDR3aa: AIRGGQGGYT
v_gene: TRBV20-1; j_gene: TRBJ2-3; CDR3aa: SARDSRGGDTQY
v_gene: TRBV7-2; j_gene: TRBJ2-2; CDR3aa: ASSRGSGQYGELF
v_gene: TRBV19; j_gene: TRBJ2-7; CDR3aa: ASSIGASGAYEQY
v_gene: TRBV7-2; j_gene: TRBJ2-7; CDR3aa: ASSLARQWEQY
v_gene: TRBV7-9; j_gene: TRBJ1-2; CDR3aa: ASSTAGLYGYT